A selection of T cell receptor beta chains follows, all from one sample in a study of identical twins. TCRdb independently ran MiXCR on the 5' RACE reads; one entry per CDR3 protein. The profile shows roughly 690,000 distinct CDR3 sequences, 21% of them singletons. In addition, the sample was reused for a study of T cells expressing NK-cell markers.

Sequenced sample: PBMCs. These receptors came from a woman between 18 and 29 years old in good health. The CDR3 runs from the conserved cysteine through the conserved F or W. The order of the fields is J gene, V gene, CDR3 protein.

TRBJ2-7 | TRBV7-6 | CASSPRGFSYEQYF
TRBJ2-2 | TRBV20-1 | CSARRLAGNTGELFF
TRBJ2-1 | TRBV5-1 | CASSLTAGGIPYNEQFF
TRBJ1-3 | TRBV7-2 | CASSPQGQRNTIYF
TRBJ1-4 | TRBV20-1 | CSAQQTGPEKLFF
TRBJ2-1 | TRBV9 | CASSVDGGGSYNEQFF
TRBJ2-7 | TRBV20-1 | CSARAGGEQYF
TRBJ2-7 | TRBV11-2 | CASSPREATYEQYF
TRBJ2-5 | TRBV5-1 | CASSLAEVQETQYF
TRBJ1-4 | TRBV12-3/TRBV12-4 | CASSLRGSNEKLFF
TRBJ2-1 | TRBV10-3 | CAISEASGRSHEQFF
TRBJ1-1 | TRBV6-5 | CASSYSRQHKAFF
TRBJ2-3 | TRBV20-1 | CSARVGRTDTQYF
TRBJ1-2 | TRBV10-3 | CAISGTAGHGYTF
TRBJ1-3 | TRBV12-3/TRBV12-4 | CASSSGLNSGNTIYF
TRBJ2-7 | TRBV20-1 | CSARGEPSGPYEQYF
TRBJ2-5 | TRBV29-1 | CSVAPGTSGEETQYF
TRBJ1-4 | TRBV10-3 | CAIRGLGEKLFF
TRBJ2-5 | TRBV5-1 | CASSSRSAGTSGRSQYF
TRBJ2-7 | TRBV7-9 | CASSSGIHSSYEQYF
TRBJ2-3 | TRBV29-1 | CSALPGASGSTDTQYF
TRBJ2-2 | TRBV9 | CASSAGSKGGTGELFF
TRBJ2-5 | TRBV5-1 | CASSLAATGGMKTQYF
TRBJ2-1 | TRBV5-1 | CASSPGLALNEQFF
TRBJ2-7 | TRBV5-6 | CASSFPDKNYEQYF
TRBJ1-2 | TRBV6-6 | CASSYQPNYGYTF
TRBJ1-1 | TRBV10-3 | CAISGQLNTEAFF
TRBJ2-7 | TRBV6-1 | CASSIYRVDYEQYF
TRBJ2-3 | TRBV21-1 | CASSSPRLAGGPDTDTQYF
TRBJ2-1 | TRBV7-9 | CASSRGGPSGYNEQFF
TRBJ2-2 | TRBV27 | CASSLWGGMDTGELFF
TRBJ2-1 | TRBV7-9 | CASPAGVDNEQFF
TRBJ2-2 | TRBV4-3 | CASSQDWAGSGELFF
TRBJ2-5 | TRBV6-1 | CASSGVAGDQETQYF
TRBJ2-3 | TRBV10-1 | CASSGGNTDTQYF
TRBJ2-5 | TRBV10-3 | CAISRLENQETQYF
TRBJ2-1 | TRBV29-1 | CSVPRTSGYNEQFF
TRBJ2-1 | TRBV7-7 | CASSETGYNEQFF
TRBJ1-1 | TRBV7-2 | CASSLVRQASEAFF
TRBJ2-3 | TRBV5-1 | CASSLGSVGVADTQYF
TRBJ2-7 | TRBV12-5 | CASGLVLGDRVIYEQYF
TRBJ2-7 | TRBV6-1 | CASSAAPVPREQYF
TRBJ1-6 | TRBV19 | CASSIGDSPLHF
TRBJ2-2 | TRBV5-1 | CASSRLETSAGELFF
TRBJ2-3 | TRBV5-1 | CASSLQNADTQYF
TRBJ2-1 | TRBV20-1 | CSARPSGGNEQFF
TRBJ2-2 | TRBV9 | CASSVIGGELFF
TRBJ2-3 | TRBV6-5 | CASSLGAGRKDTQYF
TRBJ2-1 | TRBV20-1 | CSARTDELAGGQRASNEQFF
TRBJ1-1 | TRBV7-9 | CASSFWDRENEAFF
TRBJ1-1 | TRBV29-1 | CSVNRGQRDTEAFF
TRBJ1-2 | TRBV7-9 | CASSPPGTQVGGYTF
TRBJ2-5 | TRBV27 | CASISPQETQYF
TRBJ2-7 | TRBV5-1 | CASSPGRIYEQYF